This TCR beta chain was recovered during a study of shared clonotypes between healthy human individuals. Broader study findings: Non-shared clonotypes showed lower generation probabilities than clonotypes common to all four donors.

This clone was observed a few times. What it binds is not known. The table came from immunoSEQ multiplex PCR; TCRdb's copy has only in-frame clones and leaves some out. The sample records around 990,000 clones, around 77% being singletons. All participating donors were Caucasian adults from Nashville, Tennessee. The J segment lost 11 bases and the V segment lost 6 bases, leaving 8 bases of the junction unmatched. From germline, CDR1 is MDHEN and CDR2 SYDVKM. The length of the CDR3 is 12 residues. This clonotype was sampled from a young man in good health. Some clones in this sample may be carry-over from other donors' samples. Sequenced sample: memory CD4+ T cells from PBMCs. Subset described: CD45RA-negative fraction. V is TRBV28 and J is TRBJ1-1, with 8 positions matching TRBD1. CDR3 sequence reads: CASSKDRVGAFF. In DNA form, the CDR3 reads TGTGCCAGCAGCAAGGACAGGGTGGGTGCTTTCTTT.